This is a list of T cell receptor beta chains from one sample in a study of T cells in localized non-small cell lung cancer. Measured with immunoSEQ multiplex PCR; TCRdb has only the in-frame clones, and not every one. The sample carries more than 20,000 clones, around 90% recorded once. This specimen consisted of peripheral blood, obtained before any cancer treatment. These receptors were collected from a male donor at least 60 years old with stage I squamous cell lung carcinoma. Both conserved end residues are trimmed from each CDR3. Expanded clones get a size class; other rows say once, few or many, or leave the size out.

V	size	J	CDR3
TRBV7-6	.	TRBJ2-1	ASSSLVGGNSYNEQF
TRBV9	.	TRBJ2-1	ASTGDTHPNNEQF
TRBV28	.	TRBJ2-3	ASSSQAAGVVDTQY
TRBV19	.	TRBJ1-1	ASSIFRDRARMNTEAF
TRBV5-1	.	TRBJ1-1	ASSPGKNTEAF
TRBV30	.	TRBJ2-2	AWSIQATGELF
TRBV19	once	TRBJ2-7	ASSIGGSSSSYEQY
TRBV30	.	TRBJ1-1	AWSVVAGGDANTEAF
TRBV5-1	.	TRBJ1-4	ASSGQPLERLF
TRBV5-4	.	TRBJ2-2	ASSLDLRGELF
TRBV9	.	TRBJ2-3	ASERGHTDTQY
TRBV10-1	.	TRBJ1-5	ASKSSQEDSNQPQH
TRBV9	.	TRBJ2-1	ATSVGGGALSEQF
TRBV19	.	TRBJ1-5	ASGPRRGDYSNQPQH
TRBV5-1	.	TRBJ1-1	ASSLPGHGRDTEAF
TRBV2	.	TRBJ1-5	ASREEGFGNQPQH
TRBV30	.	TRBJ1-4	ASDRGLTHATNEKLF
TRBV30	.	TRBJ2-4	AWSPLRSGGFRGSGGKNIQY
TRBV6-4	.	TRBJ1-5	ASSPTGRDQPQH
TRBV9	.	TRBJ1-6	ASSPTPGQGLDSPLH